A single sample gave rise to the 22 T cell receptor beta chains below, sequenced in a study of cytomegalovirus exposure and HLA in healthy donors. The primer mix had 60 Vbeta and 13 Jbeta primers. Assay used: immunoSEQ multiplex PCR; TCRdb lists only in-frame clones, some missing. Of approximately 100,000 clones listed, 60% to 85% are singletons. The specimen was PBMCs. The receptors were gathered from a woman between 35 and 50 years old in good health and CMV-seropositive.

The V call is TRBV19, the J call TRBJ1-1, with TRBD1 matching over 8 bases. This CDR3 has 12 residues. Germline CDR1 is LNHDA and CDR2 is SQIVND (reference sequence). Trimming at V came to 2 bases and at J to 8 bases, leaving 1 base not matched to a gene. The CDR3 region is CASSITGGEAFF. In DNA, the CDR3 is TGTGCCAGTAGTATAACAGGGGGGGAAGCTTTCTTT. Combining the CDR3 with reference TRBV19 and TRBJ1-1 gives the whole variable domain DGGITQSPKYLFRKEGQNVTLSCEQNLNHDAMYWYRQDPGQGLRLIYYSQIVNDFQKGDIAEGYSVSREKKESFPLTVTSAQKNPTAFYLCASSITGGEAFFGQGTRLTVV.

The chain uses TRBV30 and TRBJ2-7, with unresolved D. The CDR3 length is 11 residues. The ends were cut back, 0 bases at V and 3 bases at J, with 3 bases in the middle. From germline, CDR1 is GTSNPN and CDR2 SVGIG (reference sequence). In DNA form, the CDR3 reads TGTGCCTGGAGTGTCAACTACGAGCAGTACTTC. It codes for CAWSVNYEQYF.

This chain links TRBV6-5 with TRBJ1-1, with a weak D call TRBD1 (5 bases). Germline V gives CDR1 MNHEY, CDR2 SVGAGI. The CDR3 spans 13 residues. V lost 8 bases and J lost 5, with 15 bases in between. For the CDR3, the DNA is TGTGCCAGCCATCCGGGGGGTGAGACTGAAGCTTTCTTT. As protein: CASHPGGETEAFF.

The chain carries TRBV18 and TRBJ1-6; a possible D gene is TRBD1 (5 bases). The CDR3 has 16 residues. The V end lost 1 base, the J end lost 1 base, and 8 bases lay between the germline ends. Germline V gene data show CDR1 as KGHSH and CDR2 as LQKENI. CDR3 sequence reads: CASSPQQGSYNSPLHF. The CDR3 nucleotides read TGTGCCAGCTCACCACAGCAGGGATCCTATAATTCACCCCTCCACTTT.

This chain connects TRBV2 to TRBJ2-5; unclear D gene. Looked up from germline, CDR1 is SNHLY and CDR2 is FYNNEI. V lost 2 bases, J lost 5 bases, and 9 bases lay in between. CDR3 length: 13 amino acids. CDR3 coding DNA: TGTGCCAGCAGTGAACTCTCGCGTGAGACCCAGTACTTC. This translates into CASSELSRETQYF.

This clone was recorded a few times. The same CDR3 arises from other DNA sequences in this sample as well. The gene calls are TRBV30 and TRBJ1-2; 7 bases line up with TRBD1. From germline, CDR1 is GTSNPN and CDR2 SVGIG (reference sequence). The J segment lost 1 base and the V segment lost 8 bases, leaving 4 bases of the junction unmatched. The CDR3 contains 12 residues. As DNA, the CDR3 is TGTGCCCGGGACAGTCGTAACTATGGCTACACCTTC. This codes for CARDSRNYGYTF.

V usage is TRBV28 and J usage is TRBJ1-2; 7 bases agree with TRBD1. CDR1 is MDHEN, CDR2 SYDVKM, per germline. The CDR3 spans 14 residues. V lost 2 bases, J lost 8 bases, and 8 bases stayed unmatched. CDR3 sequence: CASSLAEGGYGYTF. CDR3 bases: TGTGCCAGCAGTTTAGCGGAAGGGGGCTACGGCTACACCTTC.

This clone was seen a few times. This chain joins TRBV7-8 and TRBJ1-3; the D gene is possibly TRBD1 (5 bases). Germline lookup yields CDR1 SGHVS and CDR2 FQNEAQ. The V gene lost 3 bases and the J gene lost 1 base, with 10 bases spanning the gap. This CDR3 has 15 residues. The CDR3 DNA reads TGTGCCAGCAGCTTGTTGGGGGGTTCTGGAAACACCATATATTTT. This codes for CASSLLGGSGNTIYF.

This clone was found a few times. Written as DNA, the CDR3 is TGCGCCAGCAGTTTATCCCGGGTCCGTAATGAAAAACTGTTTTTT. Residues: CASSLSRVRNEKLFF. The rearrangement links TRBV4-1 to TRBJ1-4; D is undetermined. The V and J ends lost 6 bases and 4 bases respectively, with 15 bases between them. CDR3 length: 15 amino acids. Germline V gene lookup returns CDR1 MGHRA and CDR2 YSYEKL.

This chain links TRBV19 with TRBJ1-2; a possible D gene is TRBD1 (5 bases). The V and J ends lost 1 base and 10 bases respectively, with 7 bases between them. This CDR3 is 11 amino acids long. Germline V CDR1 and CDR2: LNHDA, SQIVND (reference sequence). CDR3 loop: CASSIGGLYTF. For the CDR3, the DNA is TGTGCCAGTAGTATAGGGGGCCTCTACACCTTC.

Written as DNA, the CDR3 is TGTGCCAGCAGCCTGACTAGTTTACAATCGAAGGGGGAGCTGTTTTTT. It is translated as CASSLTSLQSKGELFF. The gene calls are TRBV2 and TRBJ2-2; weak D call: TRBD2 (6 bases). Germline V lookup: CDR1 SNHLY, CDR2 FYNNEI. V was pared by 6 bases and J by 8 bases, with 22 bases between. The CDR3 runs 16 residues.

The gene calls are TRBV18 and TRBJ1-1, with a possible D match to TRBD1 (5 bases). The germline V and J ends were trimmed by 3 bases and 4 bases, with 12 bases remaining between them. This CDR3 is 14 amino acids long. Germline assignment: CDR1 KGHSH and CDR2 LQKENI. The CDR3 nucleotides read TGTGCCAGCTCACCGGGACTGGGTAGCACTGAAGCTTTCTTT. Residues: CASSPGLGSTEAFF.

The chain is built from TRBV20-1 and TRBJ1-1; D is unclear. Trimming took off 3 bases at V and 3 bases at J, with 5 bases between the two ends. CDR1 is DFQATT, CDR2 SNEGSKA, per germline (reference sequence). CDR3 size: 11 residues. CDR3 protein: CSASRDTEAFF. The DNA of the CDR3 is TGCAGTGCTAGTCGAGACACTGAAGCTTTCTTT.

The J gene is TRBJ1-3, the V gene TRBV28; no firm D call. The CDR3 contains 14 residues. Trimming removed 5 bases at V and 4 bases at J, with 12 bases between. Germline CDR1 reads MDHEN; CDR2 reads SYDVKM. The CDR3 coding sequence is TGTGCCAGCAGTCCCCCGGGGTTAGGAAACACCATATATTTT. It translates to CASSPPGLGNTIYF.

The gene calls are TRBV30 and TRBJ2-5; D gene uncertain. With the DNA end fitting TRBJ2-7 better, the J assignment may be wrong. Germline V gene sequence: CDR1 GTSNPN, CDR2 SVGIG (reference sequence). The CDR3 totals 11 residues. CDR3 sequence (DNA): TGTGCCTGGCGGCTGAACTACGAGCAGTACTTC. Residues: CAWRLNYEQYF.

The V gene is TRBV2, the J gene TRBJ2-7; 7 bases align to TRBD1. The germline V gene encodes CDR1 SNHLY and CDR2 FYNNEI. This CDR3 region has 11 residues. V was pared by 9 bases and J by 5 bases, with 4 bases of the junction left unmatched. The CDR3 reads CARRQGNEQYF. CDR3 nucleotide sequence: TGTGCCAGGAGACAGGGAAACGAGCAGTACTTC.

J is TRBJ2-1 and V is TRBV9; 11 bases line up with TRBD2. This CDR3 has 15 residues. With 2 bases clipped from V and 4 bases from J, the junction kept 2 bases outside the gene matches. Germline CDR1 SGDLS, CDR2 YYNGEE. The CDR3 sequence is CASSVLAGGYNEQFF. The DNA of the CDR3 is TGTGCCAGCAGCGTTCTAGCGGGGGGTTACAATGAGCAGTTCTTC.

The genes are TRBV27 and TRBJ1-4, with D uncertain. Germline V gene data show CDR1 as MNHEY and CDR2 as SMNVEV (reference sequence). The CDR3 is 13 residues long. V lost 2 bases and J 10 bases, leaving 11 bases between the germline ends. In nucleotides, the CDR3 is TGTGCCAGCAGTTTAGAGGTAGGAGGAAAACTGTTTTTT. It is translated as CASSLEVGGKLFF.

This sequence joins TRBV2 and TRBJ1-5, with TRBD1 identical over 7 bases. Germline V CDR1 and CDR2: SNHLY, FYNNEI. With 2 bases clipped from V and 7 bases from J, the junction kept 5 bases outside the gene matches. CDR3 length equals 14 residues. In DNA, the CDR3 is TGTGCCAGCAGTGAACAGGGGGGCATGCAGCCCCAGCATTTT. Translated, it gives CASSEQGGMQPQHF. Supplemented by reference TRBV2 and TRBJ1-5, the full variable domain reads EPEVTQTPSHQVTQMGQEVILRCVPISNHLYFYWYRQILGQKVEFLVSFYNNEISEKSEIFDDQFSVERPDGSNFTLKIRSTKLEDSAMYFCASSEQGGMQPQHFGDGTRLSIL.

A remark on this clone: The junction departs from germline at one end; a sequencing error may be responsible. The rearrangement joins TRBV6-6 to TRBJ2-7; no clear D gene. The CDR3 spans 11 residues. Germline V lookup: CDR1 MNHNY, CDR2 SVGAGI (reference sequence). The CDR3 DNA follows: TGTGCCAGCAGTCACTCCTACGAGCAGTACTTC. As protein: CASSHSYEQYF.

V usage is TRBV30 and J usage is TRBJ2-1; unclear D gene. The germline V gene encodes CDR1 GTSNPN and CDR2 SVGIG (reference sequence). The CDR3 runs to 11 residues. Trimming stripped 3 bases from V and 9 bases from J, with 9 bases between. CDR3 residues: CAWRSVLEQFF. The CDR3 DNA is TGTGCCTGGAGGTCAGTCCTTGAGCAGTTCTTC.

The chain employs TRBV13 and TRBJ1-2, with 8 bases that match TRBD1. Germline V gives CDR1 PRHDT, CDR2 FYEKMQ (reference sequence). CDR3 length equals 17 residues. J was trimmed by 2 bases and V by 4 bases; bases with no gene match: 12. The DNA for the CDR3 is TGTGCCAGCAGCTCCCTCCTGCGGGACAGGAGGAACTATGGCTACACCTTC. Translated: CASSSLLRDRRNYGYTF.